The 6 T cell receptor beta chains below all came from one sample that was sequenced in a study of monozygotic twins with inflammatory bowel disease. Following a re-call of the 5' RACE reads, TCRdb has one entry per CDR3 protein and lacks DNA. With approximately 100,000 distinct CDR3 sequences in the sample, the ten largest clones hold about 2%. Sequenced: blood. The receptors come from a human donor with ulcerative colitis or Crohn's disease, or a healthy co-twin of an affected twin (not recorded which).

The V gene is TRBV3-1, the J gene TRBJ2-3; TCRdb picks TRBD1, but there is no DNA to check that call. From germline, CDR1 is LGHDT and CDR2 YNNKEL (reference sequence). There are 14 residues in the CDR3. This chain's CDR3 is CASSLMKPLDTQYF.

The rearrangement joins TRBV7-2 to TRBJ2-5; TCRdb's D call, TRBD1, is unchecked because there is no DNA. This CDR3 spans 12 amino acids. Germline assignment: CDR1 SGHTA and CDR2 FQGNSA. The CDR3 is CASSLRPETQYF.

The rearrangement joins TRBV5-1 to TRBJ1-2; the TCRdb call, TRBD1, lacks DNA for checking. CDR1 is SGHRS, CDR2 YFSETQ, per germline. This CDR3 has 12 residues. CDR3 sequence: CASWDRVGGYTF.

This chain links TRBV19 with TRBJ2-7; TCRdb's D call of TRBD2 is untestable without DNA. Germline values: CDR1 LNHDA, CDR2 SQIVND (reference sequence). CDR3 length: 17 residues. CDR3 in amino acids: CASSILPIAGMGSEQYF.

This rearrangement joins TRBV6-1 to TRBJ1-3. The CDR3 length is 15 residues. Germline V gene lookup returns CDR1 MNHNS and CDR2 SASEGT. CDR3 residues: CASSKRRASGNTIYF.

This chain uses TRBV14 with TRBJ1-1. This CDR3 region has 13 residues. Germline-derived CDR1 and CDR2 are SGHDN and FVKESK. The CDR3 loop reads CASSQVLRTEAFF.